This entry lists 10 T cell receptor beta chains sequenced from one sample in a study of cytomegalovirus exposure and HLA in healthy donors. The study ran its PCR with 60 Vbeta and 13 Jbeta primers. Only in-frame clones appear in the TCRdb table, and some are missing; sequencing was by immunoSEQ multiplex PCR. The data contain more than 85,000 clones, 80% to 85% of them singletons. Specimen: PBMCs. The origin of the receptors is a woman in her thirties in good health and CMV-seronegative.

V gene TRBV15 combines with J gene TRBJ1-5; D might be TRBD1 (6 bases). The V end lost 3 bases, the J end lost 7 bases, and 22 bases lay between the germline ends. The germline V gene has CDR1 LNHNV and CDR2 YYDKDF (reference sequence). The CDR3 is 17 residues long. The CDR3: CATSRDAGSVTGQPQHF. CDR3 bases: TGTGCCACCAGCAGGGATGCGGGCAGCGTCACAGGGCAGCCCCAGCATTTT.

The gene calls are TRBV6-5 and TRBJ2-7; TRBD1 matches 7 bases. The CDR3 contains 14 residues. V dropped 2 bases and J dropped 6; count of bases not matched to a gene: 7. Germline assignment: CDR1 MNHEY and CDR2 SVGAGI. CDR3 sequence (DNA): TGTGCCAGCAGTTACGCGACAGGGTTGTCCGAGCAGTACTTC. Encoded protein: CASSYATGLSEQYF.

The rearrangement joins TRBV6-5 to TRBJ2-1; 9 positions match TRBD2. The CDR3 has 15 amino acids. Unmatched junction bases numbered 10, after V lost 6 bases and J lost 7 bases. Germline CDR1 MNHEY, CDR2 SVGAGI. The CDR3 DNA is TGTGCCAGCAGGAAATATAGCGGGAGAACGAATGAGCAGTTCTTC. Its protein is CASRKYSGRTNEQFF.

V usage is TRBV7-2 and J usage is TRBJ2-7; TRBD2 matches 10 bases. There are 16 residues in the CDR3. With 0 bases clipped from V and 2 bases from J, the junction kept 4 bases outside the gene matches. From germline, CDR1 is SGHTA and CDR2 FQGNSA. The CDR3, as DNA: TGTGCCAGCAGCTTAGCCTCCACTAGCGGGACCTACGAGCAGTACTTC. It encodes CASSLASTSGTYEQYF.

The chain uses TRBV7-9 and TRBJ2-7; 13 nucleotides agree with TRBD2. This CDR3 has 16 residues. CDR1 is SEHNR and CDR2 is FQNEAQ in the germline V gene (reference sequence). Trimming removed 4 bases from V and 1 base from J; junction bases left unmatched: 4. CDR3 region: CASSYPTSGGSYEQYF. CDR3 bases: TGTGCCAGCAGCTACCCGACTAGCGGGGGGTCCTACGAGCAGTACTTC. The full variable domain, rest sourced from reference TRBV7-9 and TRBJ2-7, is DTGVSQNPRHKITKRGQNVTFRCDPISEHNRLYWYRQTLGQGPEFLTYFQNEAQLEKSRLLSDRFSAERPKGSFSTLEIQRTEQGDSAMYLCASSYPTSGGSYEQYFGPGTRLTVT.

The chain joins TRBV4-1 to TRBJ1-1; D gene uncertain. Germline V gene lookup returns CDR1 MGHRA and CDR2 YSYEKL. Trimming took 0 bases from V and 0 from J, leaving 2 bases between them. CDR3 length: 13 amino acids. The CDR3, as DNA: TGCGCCAGCAGCCAAGATATGAACACTGAAGCTTTCTTT. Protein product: CASSQDMNTEAFF.

The CDR3 sequence is CASTTGGASDTQYF. The CDR3, as DNA: TGTGCCAGCACCACAGGGGGCGCGTCAGATACGCAGTATTTT. The chain links TRBV6-1 to TRBJ2-3; 9 bases line up with TRBD1. This CDR3 has 14 amino acids. From germline, CDR1 is MNHNS and CDR2 SASEGT. V lost 7 bases to trimming and J lost 4 bases; unmatched junction nucleotides: 6.

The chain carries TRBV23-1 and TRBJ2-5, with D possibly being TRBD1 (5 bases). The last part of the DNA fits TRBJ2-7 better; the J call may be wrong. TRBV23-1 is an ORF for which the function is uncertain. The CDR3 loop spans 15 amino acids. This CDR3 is CASSQSARAAYEQYF. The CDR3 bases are TGCGCCAGCAGTCAATCTGCCAGGGCGGCCTACGAGCAGTACTTC.

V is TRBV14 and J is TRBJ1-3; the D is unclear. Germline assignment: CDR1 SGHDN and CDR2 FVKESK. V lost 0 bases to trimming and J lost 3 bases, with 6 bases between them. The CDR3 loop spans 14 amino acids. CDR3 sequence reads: CASSQDASGNTIYF. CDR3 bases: TGTGCCAGCAGCCAAGACGCCAGTGGAAACACCATATATTTT.

CDR3 in DNA: TGCGCCAGCGGAGGACTAGGTTGGACCGGGGAGCTGTTTTTT. This encodes CASGGLGWTGELFF. This chain joins TRBV10-2 and TRBJ2-2; 7 nucleotides agree with TRBD2. With V trimmed by 8 bases and J by 5 bases, 8 bases remained unmatched. This CDR3 has 14 amino acids. Germline V lookup: CDR1 WSHSY, CDR2 SAAADI.